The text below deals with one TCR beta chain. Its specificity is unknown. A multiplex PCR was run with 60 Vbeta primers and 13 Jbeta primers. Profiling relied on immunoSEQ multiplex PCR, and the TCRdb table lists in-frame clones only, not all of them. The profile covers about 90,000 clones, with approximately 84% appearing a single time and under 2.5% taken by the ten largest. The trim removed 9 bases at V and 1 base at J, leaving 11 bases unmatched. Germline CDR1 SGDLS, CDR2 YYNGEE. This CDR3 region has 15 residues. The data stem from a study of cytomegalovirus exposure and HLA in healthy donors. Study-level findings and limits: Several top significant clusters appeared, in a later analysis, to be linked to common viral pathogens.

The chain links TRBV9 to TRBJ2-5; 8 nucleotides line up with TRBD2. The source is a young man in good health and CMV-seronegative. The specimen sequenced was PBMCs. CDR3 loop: CATCLSGSPQETQYF. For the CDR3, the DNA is TGTGCCACCTGTCTAAGCGGGAGCCCCCAAGAGACCCAGTACTTC.